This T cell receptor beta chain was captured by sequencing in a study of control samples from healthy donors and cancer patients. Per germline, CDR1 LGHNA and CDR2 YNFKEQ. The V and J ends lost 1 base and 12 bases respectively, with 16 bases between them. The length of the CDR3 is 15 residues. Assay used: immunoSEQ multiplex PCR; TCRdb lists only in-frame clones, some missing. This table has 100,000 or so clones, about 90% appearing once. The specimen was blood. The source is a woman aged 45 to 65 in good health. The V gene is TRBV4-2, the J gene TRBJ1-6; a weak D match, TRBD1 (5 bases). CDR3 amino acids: CASSQGRASGGPLHF. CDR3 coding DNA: TGTGCCAGCAGCCAAGGAAGGGCGTCCGGGGGACCCCTCCACTTT.